Below are 27 T cell receptor beta chains sequenced from a single sample in a study of cytomegalovirus exposure and HLA in healthy donors. Use of 60 Vbeta and 13 Jbeta primers characterized the PCR. Profiling relied on immunoSEQ multiplex PCR, and the TCRdb table lists in-frame clones only, not all of them. This sample has some 110,000 clones, with about 75% found just once. The sample taken for sequencing was PBMCs. All receptors derive from a male donor in good health and CMV-seropositive.

This clone was picked up one time. V usage is TRBV2 and J usage is TRBJ1-4, with 8 bases aligning to TRBD1. The J segment lost 0 bases and the V segment lost 3 bases, leaving 3 bases of the junction unmatched. CDR3 length: 16 amino acids. Germline V gene sequence: CDR1 SNHLY, CDR2 FYNNEI. The CDR3 nucleotides are TGTGCCAGCAGTGACAGGGGGCCCGCAACTAATGAAAAACTGTTTTTT. It codes for CASSDRGPATNEKLFF.

The J gene is TRBJ2-5, the V gene TRBV6-1; tentatively, D is TRBD2 (7 bases). The end of the DNA is better explained by TRBJ2-7, so the J call may be wrong. This CDR3 region has 14 residues. Germline V gene sequence: CDR1 MNHNS, CDR2 SASEGT. CDR3: CASIWGGRGYEQYF. CDR3 sequence (DNA): TGTGCCAGCATTTGGGGGGGCCGGGGGTACGAGCAGTACTTC.

The V call is TRBV30, the J call TRBJ2-5, with TRBD2 identical over 11 bases. Germline lookup yields CDR1 GTSNPN and CDR2 SVGIG (reference sequence). This CDR3 is built from 14 residues. V gave up 2 bases and J gave up 11 bases; unmatched junction bases: 10. The CDR3 nucleotides are TGTGCCTGGAGTACCTCGGGACTAGCGGCAGAGCAGTACTTC. Translation gives CAWSTSGLAAEQYF. Complete variable domain (other parts from reference TRBV30 and TRBJ2-5): SQTIHQWPATLVQPVGSPLSLECTVEGTSNPNLYWYRQAAGRGLQLLFYSVGIGQISSEVPQNLSASRPQDRQFILSSKKLLLSDSGFYLCAWSTSGLAAEQYFGPGTRLLVL.

This chain uses TRBV10-3 with TRBJ2-7, with TRBD2 identical over 11 bases. The germline CDR1 and CDR2 sequences are ENHRY and SYGVKD. This CDR3 contains 18 residues. V lost 7 bases, J lost 2 bases, and 16 bases stayed unmatched. The CDR3 DNA reads as TGTGCCATCAATACACCGGGGACTAGCGGTCGAGTAGCCTACGAGCAGTACTTC. It translates to CAINTPGTSGRVAYEQYF.

This sequence joins TRBV5-1 and TRBJ2-7; TRBD1 matches 9 bases. The germline V gene has CDR1 SGHRS and CDR2 YFSETQ. J lost 0 bases, V lost 2 bases, and 3 bases had no gene match. The CDR3 is 15 residues long. The CDR3 DNA is TGCGCCAGCAGCTTCGGGACAGGGATCTCCTACGAGCAGTACTTC. Translated: CASSFGTGISYEQYF.

The chain carries TRBV7-7 and TRBJ2-5; TRBD1 aligns across 8 bases. Germline lookup yields CDR1 SSHAT and CDR2 FNYEAQ (reference sequence). The trim removed 5 bases at V and 5 bases at J, leaving 4 bases unmatched. This CDR3 region has 13 residues. DNA of the CDR3: TGTGCCAGCAGCAAAAACAGGGGGGAGACCCAGTACTTC. Protein: CASSKNRGETQYF.

As for this clone: A junction end diverges from the germline sequence, so it may reflect a read error. The chain uses TRBV2 and TRBJ1-2, with D tentatively TRBD1 (5 bases). The CDR3 extends over 9 amino acids. CDR1 and CDR2 from the germline V gene are SNHLY and FYNNEI. The CDR3 here is CASSEQGLF. The CDR3 bases are TGTGCCAGCAGTGAGCAGGGTCTCTTC.

The rearrangement links TRBV7-9 to TRBJ2-7; TRBD1 is a possible D gene (5 bases). The CDR3 has 11 amino acids. Germline-derived CDR1 and CDR2 are SEHNR and FQNEAQ (reference sequence). V was cut by 5 bases and J by 4 bases, with 6 bases left in between. In DNA, the CDR3 is TGTGCCAGCAGCCCAGGGTACGAGCAGTACTTC. Its translation: CASSPGYEQYF.

CDR3 in amino acids: CASSMRGGGPGYEQYF. The CDR3 nucleotides are TGTGCCAGCAGCATGAGAGGGGGGGGCCCGGGCTACGAGCAGTACTTC. The rearrangement uses TRBV21-1 and TRBJ2-7; TRBD2 reflects the table's D call only, with no check against the DNA. TRBV21-1 is a pseudogene segment. The CDR3 runs 16 residues.

The chain's CDR3 is CASSQDRGVNQPQHF. In DNA form, the CDR3 reads TGTGCCAGCAGCCAAGACAGGGGGGTCAATCAGCCCCAGCATTTT. The chain uses TRBV4-2 and TRBJ1-5; 7 nucleotides match TRBD1. J was trimmed by 3 bases and V by 0 bases; bases with no gene match: 2. The CDR3 is 15 residues long. CDR1 is LGHNA, CDR2 YNFKEQ, per germline.

This clone has a handful of counts. J is TRBJ2-1 and V is TRBV5-1; 8 bases align to TRBD2. V was pared by 4 bases and J by 3 bases, with 6 bases of the junction left unmatched. The CDR3 has 15 amino acids. Germline-derived CDR1 and CDR2 are SGHRS and YFSETQ. The DNA of the CDR3 is TGCGCCAGCAGCACAACTGGGACTAGCTACAATGAGCAGTTCTTC. Translating gives CASSTTGTSYNEQFF.

This sequence joins TRBV19 and TRBJ2-3; 10 bases map to TRBD1. Germline V CDR1 and CDR2: LNHDA, SQIVND (reference sequence). The CDR3 is made up of 15 amino acids. The V segment lost 7 bases and the J segment 2 bases; nucleotides outside the gene matches: 6. As DNA, the CDR3 is TGTGCCAGTAAGTCGGGACAGGGGTTCACAGATACGCAGTATTTT. Its translation: CASKSGQGFTDTQYF. The complete variable domain, with remaining parts taken from reference TRBV19 and TRBJ2-3, reads DGGITQSPKYLFRKEGQNVTLSCEQNLNHDAMYWYRQDPGQGLRLIYYSQIVNDFQKGDIAEGYSVSREKKESFPLTVTSAQKNPTAFYLCASKSGQGFTDTQYFGPGTRLTVL.

The chain couples TRBV5-5 to TRBJ2-5; the D gene is possibly TRBD1 (5 bases). The V end lost 0 bases, the J end lost 1 base, and 7 bases lay between the germline ends. This CDR3 has 14 residues. Germline V gives CDR1 SGHKS, CDR2 YYEKEE (reference sequence). CDR3 residues: CASSLGTRQETQYF. Written as DNA, the CDR3 is TGTGCCAGCAGCTTGGGGACACGCCAAGAGACCCAGTACTTC. Complete variable domain (other parts from reference TRBV5-5 and TRBJ2-5): DAGVTQSPTHLIKTRGQQVTLRCSPISGHKSVSWYQQVLGQGPQFIFQYYEKEERGRGNFPDRFSARQFPNYSSELNVNALLLGDSALYLCASSLGTRQETQYFGPGTRLLVL.

V usage is TRBV11-3 and J usage is TRBJ2-7; 9 nucleotides align to TRBD1. Unmatched junction bases numbered 9, after V lost 5 bases and J lost 7 bases. Looked up from germline, CDR1 is SGHNT and CDR2 is YENEEA. CDR3 size: 14 residues. The CDR3 DNA is TGTGCCAGCAGCGCTAACAGGGGGCTGGGGGAGCAGTACTTC. Protein product: CASSANRGLGEQYF.

This rearrangement joins TRBV6-6 to TRBJ2-7; 12 nucleotides line up with TRBD2. The CDR3 sequence is 14 residues long. V shed 4 bases and J 5 bases; nucleotides not matched to a gene: 3. Germline V gives CDR1 MNHNY, CDR2 SVGAGI (reference sequence). CDR3 bases: TGTGCCAGCAGTTGGACTAGCGGGAACCACGAGCAGTACTTC. This sequence encodes CASSWTSGNHEQYF.

The chain recombines TRBV7-6 with TRBJ1-2; D remains unclear. With 1 base removed from V and 14 bases from J, the gap between germline ends came to 17 bases. The CDR3 consists of 13 residues. Germline assignment: CDR1 SGHVS and CDR2 FNYEAQ. The CDR3 protein is CASSLVGGRATTF. CDR3 bases: TGTGCCAGCAGCTTAGTAGGAGGGAGGGCTACTACCTTC.

This clone was seen once. The chain has TRBV29-1 and TRBJ2-3; TRBD2 matches at 12 bases. CDR1 is SQVTM and CDR2 is ANQGSEA in the germline V gene. The length of the CDR3 is 15 residues. Germline trimming cut 6 bases from V and 7 bases from J; bases unmatched to any gene: 11. The CDR3 nucleotides are TGCAGCGTCGATAGCACTAGCGGGAGGTCAAATACGCAGTATTTT. Translated, it gives CSVDSTSGRSNTQYF.

V usage is TRBV7-6 and J usage is TRBJ2-7; possibly TRBD2 for D (6 bases). The germline V and J ends were trimmed by 1 base and 5 bases, with 9 bases remaining between them. CDR3 length equals 13 residues. Germline CDR1 SGHVS, CDR2 FNYEAQ. CDR3 nucleotides: TGTGCCAGCAGCTTAGTAGGAGGGGACGAGCAGTACTTC. Translating gives CASSLVGGDEQYF.

V and J are TRBV5-1 and TRBJ2-3, with D tentatively TRBD2 (6 bases). V lost 1 base and J 2 bases, leaving 14 bases between the germline ends. Per the germline V gene, CDR1 is SGHRS and CDR2 is YFSETQ. The CDR3 runs 16 residues. Here the CDR3 DNA reads TGCGCCAGCAGCTTGATAGGGGACTCTACCACAGATACGCAGTATTTT. Its protein is CASSLIGDSTTDTQYF.

The chain joins TRBV30 to TRBJ1-2, with 9 bases matching TRBD1. Germline V lookup: CDR1 GTSNPN, CDR2 SVGIG (reference sequence). There are 15 residues in the CDR3. The J segment lost 6 bases and the V segment lost 3 bases, leaving 11 bases of the junction unmatched. The CDR3 region is CAWSGTLTGGNGYTF. For the CDR3, the DNA is TGTGCCTGGAGCGGAACGTTAACAGGGGGCAATGGCTACACCTTC.

This chain uses TRBV5-1 with TRBJ2-7, with a weak D call TRBD2 (5 bases). V was shortened by 3 bases and J by 2 bases, with 12 bases between the two germline ends. The CDR3 contains 14 residues. CDR1 is SGHRS and CDR2 is YFSETQ in the germline V gene. This chain's CDR3 is CASSSGSRAYEQYF. CDR3 nucleotide sequence: TGCGCCAGCAGCTCGGGGAGCAGAGCCTACGAGCAGTACTTC.

This chain links TRBV5-8 with TRBJ2-5; D perhaps matches TRBD2 (6 bases). This CDR3 has 10 amino acids. Germline V gene sequence: CDR1 SGHTS, CDR2 YDEGEE. The V end lost 4 bases, the J end lost 14 bases, and 12 bases lay between the germline ends. CDR3 amino acids: CASSRGSIYF. CDR3 nucleotides: TGTGCCAGCAGCCGGGGGAGCATTTACTTC.

The V call is TRBV11-3, the J call TRBJ2-2; tentative D call: TRBD1 (5 bases). V gave up 1 base and J gave up 3 bases, with 9 bases separating them. CDR3 length equals 15 residues. In germline, CDR1 is SGHNT, CDR2 YENEEA. Here the CDR3 DNA reads TGTGCCAGCAGCTTAGCCTCAGGGTACACCGGGGAGCTGTTTTTT. Its translation is CASSLASGYTGELFF.

The rearrangement links TRBV5-1 to TRBJ2-2; 7 bases are a match to TRBD1. There are 14 residues in the CDR3. The J segment lost 7 bases and the V segment lost 5 bases, leaving 8 bases of the junction unmatched. Looked up from germline, CDR1 is SGHRS and CDR2 is YFSETQ. The CDR3 loop reads CASSFDRAGGELFF. The CDR3 coding sequence is TGCGCCAGCAGTTTCGACAGGGCGGGCGGGGAGCTGTTTTTT.

The chain joins TRBV30 to TRBJ2-7; TRBD1 matches at 7 bases. CDR1 is GTSNPN, CDR2 SVGIG, per germline (reference sequence). V dropped 5 bases and J dropped 6; count of bases not matched to a gene: 4. The CDR3 is 11 amino acids. CDR3 loop: CAWDRDLEQYF. Here the CDR3 DNA reads TGTGCCTGGGACAGGGACCTCGAGCAGTACTTC. Using reference TRBV30 and TRBJ2-7 for the parts outside the CDR3, the full variable domain is SQTIHQWPATLVQPVGSPLSLECTVEGTSNPNLYWYRQAAGRGLQLLFYSVGIGQISSEVPQNLSASRPQDRQFILSSKKLLLSDSGFYLCAWDRDLEQYFGPGTRLTVT.

This chain connects TRBV6-5 to TRBJ2-5; 10 bases are a match to TRBD2. Looked up from germline, CDR1 is MNHEY and CDR2 is SVGAGI. The CDR3 spans 16 residues. The ends lost 4 bases at V and 5 bases at J; junction bases unmatched: 10. CDR3 bases: TGTGCCAGCAGTTTCGGGGGACTAGCGAGCACGGAGACCCAGTACTTC. Amino acid sequence: CASSFGGLASTETQYF.

The V and J genes are TRBV9 and TRBJ1-1; weak D call: TRBD1 (6 bases). V shed 3 bases and J shed 1 base, with 13 bases lying between them. The CDR3 is made up of 15 amino acids. Germline V gene sequence: CDR1 SGDLS, CDR2 YYNGEE. CDR3 sequence reads: CASSDPGHQNTEAFF. The CDR3, as DNA: TGTGCCAGCAGCGACCCGGGACACCAGAACACTGAAGCTTTCTTT.